This is a list of T cell receptor beta chains from one sample in a study of T cell changes during pregnancy in multiple sclerosis. TCRdb's copy holds only in-frame clones and misses some; the assay was immunoSEQ multiplex PCR. This table has about 41,000 clones, 80% to 90% appearing once. This material consisted of CD4+ T cells from peripheral blood mononuclear cells, taken in the first trimester of pregnancy. These receptor sequences come from a female donor with multiple sclerosis, enrolled in a pregnancy study. The CDR3 runs from the conserved cysteine through the conserved F or W. D genes are given only for firm matches. Only part of the rows carry a size: once, few, many, or a class if the clone is expanded.

J gene	D gene	clone size	V gene	CDR3 protein	CDR3 DNA
TRBJ1-2	NA	NA	TRBV29-1	CSALSGQLNYGYTF	TGCAGCGCCCTCTCGGGACAACTAAACTATGGCTACACCTTC
TRBJ1-2	NA	NA	TRBV7-2	CASSLGTQSYGYTF	TGTGCCAGCAGCTTAGGGACACAAAGCTATGGCTACACCTTC
TRBJ1-1	NA	few	TRBV7-8	CASSLGTGTEAFF	TGTGCCAGCAGTCTAGGCACGGGAACTGAAGCTTTCTTT
TRBJ2-7	TRBD2	NA	TRBV25-1	CASQYSGRGGGEQYF	TGTGCCAGCCAATATAGCGGGAGGGGAGGAGGCGAGCAGTACTTC
TRBJ1-3	NA	NA	TRBV10-3	CAISKQGSGNTIYF	TGTGCCATCAGTAAACAGGGCTCTGGAAACACCATATATTTT
TRBJ1-1	NA	NA	TRBV7-6	CASSSGENTEAFF	TGTGCCAGCTCCTCAGGTGAGAACACTGAAGCTTTCTTT
TRBJ2-2	TRBD2	once	TRBV9	CASSVDGRETGELFF	TGTGCCAGCAGCGTAGACGGGAGGGAAACCGGGGAGCTGTTTTTT
TRBJ1-1	NA	NA	TRBV28	CASSLSGGWSDPKEAFF	TGTGCCAGCAGTTTATCGGGAGGGTGGAGCGACCCAAAAGAAGCTTTCTTT
TRBJ2-5	TRBD1	NA	TRBV2	CASNRGETQYF	TGTGCCAGCAACAGGGGGGAGACCCAGTACTTC
TRBJ2-7	TRBD1	NA	TRBV28	CASSLFPGQGGEQYF	TGTGCCAGCAGTTTATTCCCGGGACAGGGGGGGGAGCAGTACTTC
TRBJ2-3	TRBD2	once	TRBV5-4	CASSLGTSGSRDTQYF	TGTGCCAGCAGCTTGGGGACTAGCGGGAGTAGGGATACGCAGTATTTT
TRBJ1-5	TRBD1	NA	TRBV7-2	CASSFDRGRNQPQHF	TGTGCCAGCAGCTTCGACAGGGGACGCAATCAGCCCCAGCATTTT
TRBJ2-7	NA	NA	TRBV11-3	CASSLAGDGAYEQYF	TGTGCCAGCAGCTTAGCAGGGGACGGGGCCTACGAGCAGTACTTC
TRBJ2-7	TRBD1	NA	TRBV19	CASSPGTGAYEQYF	TGTGCCAGTAGCCCAGGGACAGGCGCTTACGAGCAGTACTTC
TRBJ1-2	TRBD1	NA	TRBV5-4	CASSSEQGGLRGYTF	TGTGCCAGCAGCTCCGAACAGGGGGGTTTGCGAGGCTACACCTTC
TRBJ2-7	TRBD1	NA	TRBV7-3	CASANTGTGSYEQYF	TGTGCCAGCGCTAATACCGGGACAGGATCCTACGAGCAGTACTTC
TRBJ2-1	TRBD2	NA	TRBV28	CASSSIKGLAYNEQFF	TGTGCCAGCAGTTCGATTAAGGGACTAGCATACAATGAGCAGTTCTTC
TRBJ2-5	TRBD1	NA	TRBV7-9	CASSIQTGGEETQYF	TGTGCCAGCAGCATCCAGACAGGGGGCGAAGAGACCCAGTACTTC
TRBJ2-4	NA	once	TRBV2	CASSEDRGRGQLAKNIQYF	TGTGCCAGCAGTGAAGATCGGGGGAGGGGACAACTAGCCAAAAACATTCAGTACTTC
TRBJ1-2	NA	once	TRBV9	CASSVAGGYGYTF	TGTGCCAGCAGCGTAGCGGGAGGGTATGGCTACACCTTC
TRBJ2-1	TRBD2	NA	TRBV11-2	CASSLVQLAWEQFF	TGTGCCAGCAGCTTAGTTCAACTAGCGTGGGAGCAGTTCTTC
TRBJ2-7	NA	NA	TRBV29-1	CSVAVSSYEQYF	TGCAGCGTTGCGGTGAGCTCCTACGAGCAGTACTTC
TRBJ2-1	NA	NA	TRBV9	CASSVAAEPYNEQFF	TGTGCCAGCAGCGTAGCTGCGGAGCCTTACAATGAGCAGTTCTTC
TRBJ1-1	NA	NA	TRBV5-6	CASSTNRNTEAFF	TGTGCCAGCAGCACAAACAGGAACACTGAAGCTTTCTTT
TRBJ1-2	TRBD1	NA	TRBV7-6	CASSSTPPGQGNYGYTF	TGTGCCAGCAGCTCTACGCCCCCGGGACAGGGGAACTATGGCTACACCTTC
TRBJ1-1	TRBD1	NA	TRBV13	CASSYRTGMNTEAFF	TGTGCCAGCAGCTATAGGACAGGGATGAACACTGAAGCTTTCTTT
TRBJ2-1	TRBD2	NA	TRBV11-1	CASSLDRWASGSGEQFF	TGTGCCAGCAGCTTAGACCGTTGGGCTAGCGGGAGTGGTGAGCAGTTCTTC
TRBJ2-1	TRBD2	NA	TRBV14	CASSQDYSGTSGRDSYNEQFF	TGTGCCAGCAGCCAAGACTACTCCGGGACTAGCGGGAGGGACTCCTACAATGAGCAGTTCTTC
TRBJ2-3	TRBD2	NA	TRBV15	CATSRATGTSYGTDTQYF	TGTGCCACCAGCAGAGCCACCGGGACTAGTTATGGCACAGATACGCAGTATTTT
TRBJ1-1	NA	NA	TRBV7-2	CASSRARFTEAFF	TGTGCCAGCAGTCGTGCCCGGTTCACTGAAGCTTTCTTT
TRBJ2-7	NA	NA	TRBV7-6	CATPNPPNRESYEQYF	TGTGCCACCCCAAACCCCCCGAACAGGGAAAGCTACGAGCAGTACTTC
TRBJ1-1	TRBD1	NA	TRBV19	CASSLRTGSVAFF	TGTGCCAGTAGTCTCCGGACAGGGTCCGTGGCTTTCTTT
TRBJ1-3	NA	NA	TRBV6-1	CASISWSSGNTIYF	TGTGCCAGCATCTCCTGGAGCTCTGGAAACACCATATATTTT
TRBJ1-5	TRBD1	NA	TRBV10-3	CAISPSQGAGQPQHF	TGTGCCATCAGTCCATCCCAGGGGGCCGGTCAGCCCCAGCATTTT
TRBJ1-4	NA	NA	TRBV30	CAWTRGISEKLFF	TGTGCCTGGACGCGGGGTATAAGTGAAAAACTGTTTTTT
TRBJ2-3	TRBD2	NA	TRBV5-8	CASSSSSGSSQYF	TGTGCCAGCAGCTCCTCTAGCGGGAGTTCGCAGTATTTT
TRBJ2-2	TRBD2	NA	TRBV28	CASSLSGLGGGAGELFF	TGTGCCAGCAGTTTATCGGGCCTTGGCGGGGGTGCTGGGGAGCTGTTTTTT
TRBJ1-2	NA	once	TRBV4-3	CASSSHTQFEYTF	TGCGCCAGCAGCTCTCACACCCAGTTTGAATACACCTTC
TRBJ2-7	NA	NA	TRBV5-6	CASSLVAGIGEQYF	TGTGCCAGCAGCTTGGTGGCAGGGATCGGCGAGCAGTACTTC
TRBJ1-2	NA	NA	TRBV7-8	CASSLEPLGGYTF	TGTGCCAGCAGCTTAGAACCCCTGGGCGGCTACACCTTC
TRBJ2-5	NA	NA	TRBV7-2	CASSLGGGETQYF	TGTGCCAGCAGCCTCGGTGGGGGGGAGACCCAGTACTTC
TRBJ2-7	TRBD2	NA	TRBV5-6	CASSSPDTAGVYEQYF	TGTGCCAGCAGCTCACCAGATACAGCGGGAGTATACGAGCAGTACTTC
TRBJ2-1	TRBD2	NA	TRBV2	CASMGLAGWNEQFF	TGTGCCAGCATGGGGCTAGCGGGATGGAATGAGCAGTTCTTC
TRBJ2-1	NA	NA	TRBV20-1	CSARSPNEQFF	TGCAGTGCTAGGAGCCCTAATGAGCAGTTCTTC
TRBJ2-7	TRBD2	NA	TRBV19	CASSMGIGGGGEQYF	TGTGCCAGTAGTATGGGTATTGGAGGCGGGGGCGAGCAGTACTTC
TRBJ1-2	NA	NA	TRBV2	CASSLSSRGRYGYTF	TGTGCCAGCAGCTTAAGTTCCAGGGGCCGCTATGGCTACACCTTC
TRBJ2-7	NA	NA	TRBV28	CASSSIYEQYF	TGTGCCAGCAGTTCTATCTACGAGCAGTACTTC
TRBJ1-5	TRBD1	NA	TRBV30	CAWSTETGRSNQPQHF	TGTGCCTGGAGTACCGAGACAGGGCGGTCAAATCAGCCCCAGCATTTT
TRBJ2-7	TRBD2	once	TRBV28	CASSSPTSGRYEQYF	TGTGCCAGCAGCTCCCCGACTAGCGGGCGTTACGAGCAGTACTTC
TRBJ2-1	TRBD1	once	TRBV7-9	CASSLTGVRSEQFF	TGTGCCAGCAGCTTAACAGGGGTTCGAAGTGAGCAGTTCTTC
TRBJ2-1	TRBD2	NA	TRBV30	CAWSPGLAGGNEQFF	TGTGCCTGGTCCCCGGGGCTAGCGGGAGGCAATGAGCAGTTCTTC
TRBJ2-1	TRBD2	NA	TRBV19	CASSSDGTNNEQFF	TGTGCCAGTAGTTCAGACGGGACTAACAATGAGCAGTTCTTC